A single sample gave rise to the 4 T cell receptor beta chains below, sequenced in a study of T cell repertoires in cytomegalovirus infection. One entry per CDR3 protein results from TCRdb running MiXCR on the reads. Counted here are more than 200,000 distinct CDR3 sequences, approximately 8.3% occurring once; the ten biggest clones make up more than 13%. The sample consisted of PBMCs. The receptors come from a human donor in good health (CMV status not recorded). Some clones in this sample may be carry-over from other donors' samples.

This clonotype was seen at least ten times. The gene calls are TRBV6-6 and TRBJ1-1; tentative D call: TRBD1 (5 bases). Deletions cut 7 bases from V and 4 bases from J, with 16 bases between. The CDR3 covers 14 residues. The germline V gene has CDR1 MNHNY and CDR2 SVGAGI (reference sequence). CDR3 in DNA: TGTGCCAGCACCCCGAGGGGCGCGGGCACTGAAGCTTTCTTT. Translation gives CASTPRGAGTEAFF.

This clonotype was observed at least ten times. The J gene is TRBJ2-7, the V gene TRBV19; 9 bases agree with TRBD1. CDR1 and CDR2 from the germline V gene are LNHDA and SQIVND (reference sequence). The CDR3 runs to 15 residues. V gave up 4 bases and J gave up 1 base; unmatched junction bases: 5. The CDR3, as DNA: TGTGCCAGTAGTAGAGGAGGGACAGGGTCCTACGAGCAGTACTTC. This translates into CASSRGGTGSYEQYF.

This clonotype has at least ten counts. This rearrangement joins TRBV7-2 to TRBJ2-7; 9 bases map to TRBD2. The CDR3 length is 16 residues. Germline CDR1 is SGHTA and CDR2 is FQGNSA. Unmatched junction bases numbered 11, after V lost 1 base and J lost 7 bases. The CDR3 region is CASSLVLAGRYREQYF. DNA of the CDR3: TGTGCCAGCAGCTTAGTTCTAGCGGGAAGATATAGGGAGCAGTACTTC.

The chain employs TRBV29-1 and TRBJ1-4; D may be TRBD1 (6 bases). Germline loops: CDR1 SQVTM, CDR2 ANQGSEA. The CDR3 loop spans 12 amino acids. V dropped 7 bases and J dropped 8 bases, with 14 bases sitting between them. CDR3 nucleotides: TGCAGCGCAAGGGGGGATTGGGAAAAACTGTTTTTT. Translating gives CSARGDWEKLFF.